Listed here are 17 T cell receptor beta chains from one sample, sequenced in a study of T-cell reconstitution after alpha-beta-depleted transplantation in children. The TCRbeta library incorporated unique molecular identifiers. TCRdb reanalysed the PCR reads using MiXCR and keeps one entry per CDR3 protein. Of 95,000 to 120,000 distinct CDR3 sequences listed, approximately 6.9% are singletons. This specimen was PBMCs, mostly from graft donor cells, taken 360 days after TCRalphabeta/CD19-depleted stem cell transplant. Source of these receptors: a male patient aged 2 to 9 who had a stem cell transplant for acute lymphoblastic leukemia, so the T cells may come from the graft donor.

The sample holds a few counts of this clonotype. The V gene is TRBV7-9, the J gene TRBJ2-5; 9 nucleotides agree with TRBD1. The CDR3 is 15 residues long. Trimming removed 1 base from V and 5 bases from J; junction bases left unmatched: 5. Germline assignment: CDR1 SEHNR and CDR2 FQNEAQ (reference sequence). The CDR3 nucleotides are TGTGCCAGCAGCTTAGTGGACAGGGGTCGGGAGACCCAGTACTTC. It specifies CASSLVDRGRETQYF.

The chain has TRBV7-9 and TRBJ1-4; D unclear. Germline assignment: CDR1 SEHNR and CDR2 FQNEAQ (reference sequence). The CDR3 is 15 amino acids. The V gene lost 1 base and the J gene lost 8 bases, with 14 bases spanning the gap. The CDR3 DNA sequence: TGTGCCAGCAGCTTAGATCAGGTGTCGAGGGAAAAACTGTTTTTT. This codes for CASSLDQVSREKLFF.

In this sample, this clonotype turned up many times. For the CDR3, the DNA is TGTGCCAGCAGTTATCTAGCGGGTCACTACGAGCAGTACTTC. The encoded protein is CASSYLAGHYEQYF. This chain connects TRBV28 to TRBJ2-7; 8 positions agree with TRBD2. CDR1 and CDR2 from the germline V gene are MDHEN and SYDVKM. This CDR3 is 14 amino acids long. The junction had 5 bases not matched to a gene; V was cut back by 4 bases and J by 3 bases.

The table lists this clonotype with many counts. The chain joins TRBV29-1 to TRBJ2-2, with 7 bases lining up with TRBD1. The CDR3 has 13 amino acids. Looked up from germline, CDR1 is SQVTM and CDR2 is ANQGSEA. Unmatched junction bases numbered 6, after V lost 7 bases and J lost 4 bases. The CDR3: CSAGQDTTGELFF. DNA for the CDR3: TGCAGCGCCGGACAGGACACCACCGGGGAGCTGTTTTTT.

There are many counts of this clonotype. The chain has TRBV15 and TRBJ2-7; unclear D gene. Germline V gene sequence: CDR1 LNHNV, CDR2 YYDKDF (reference sequence). V lost 0 bases, J lost 0 bases, and 6 bases lay in between. The CDR3 contains 14 residues. In DNA, the CDR3 is TGTGCCACCAGCAGAGATCTGAACTCCTACGAGCAGTACTTC. It encodes CATSRDLNSYEQYF.

The chain joins TRBV7-9 to TRBJ2-7, with a weak D call TRBD2 (5 bases). V was trimmed by 1 base and J by 4 bases, leaving 14 bases between them. There are 15 residues in the CDR3. Germline lookup yields CDR1 SEHNR and CDR2 FQNEAQ (reference sequence). The CDR3, as DNA: TGTGCCAGCAGCTTAGATCCTAGCTCGTCTTACGAGCAGTACTTC. Protein sequence: CASSLDPSSSYEQYF.

This clonotype qualifies as medium-sized (0.01 to 0.1%). V and J are TRBV28 and TRBJ2-1, with 10 bases aligning to TRBD2. Germline assignment: CDR1 MDHEN and CDR2 SYDVKM. The CDR3 spans 13 residues. CDR3 amino acids: CATQREGGNEQFF. CDR3 DNA: TGTGCGACCCAGCGGGAGGGTGGAAATGAGCAGTTCTTC. Drawing the rest from reference TRBV28 and TRBJ2-1, the complete variable domain is DVKVTQSSRYLVKRTGEKVFLECVQDMDHENMFWYRQDPGLGLRLIYFSYDVKMKEKGDIPEGYSVSREKKERFSLILESASTNQTSMYLCATQREGGNEQFFGPGTRLTVL.

This clonotype was seen repeatedly, ten times or more. The DNA of the CDR3 is TGTGCCAGCGCCTTCGGACTGTTCCCCTACGAGCAGTACTTC. Translation: CASAFGLFPYEQYF. The genes are TRBV9 and TRBJ2-7; tentative D call: TRBD2 (5 bases). CDR1 is SGDLS and CDR2 is YYNGEE in the germline V gene. This CDR3 is 14 amino acids long. The ends were cut back, 7 bases at V and 2 bases at J, with 16 bases in the middle.

This clonotype has just a few counts. The V gene is TRBV12-3 or TRBV12-4, the J gene TRBJ2-3, with 7 bases that match TRBD1. This CDR3 has 16 amino acids. V was pared by 3 bases and J by 0 bases, with 6 bases of the junction left unmatched. The CDR3 protein is CASSFWTGPSTDTQYF. The DNA for the CDR3 is TGTGCCAGCAGTTTCTGGACAGGCCCTAGCACAGATACGCAGTATTTT.

CDR3 protein: CASSRRGGETQYF. The CDR3 DNA sequence: TGTGCCAGCAGTAGGAGGGGGGGAGAGACCCAGTACTTC. The chain recombines TRBV28 with TRBJ2-5; D may be TRBD2 (7 bases). CDR3 length: 13 residues. Trimming took off 5 bases at V and 4 bases at J, with 11 bases between the two ends. CDR1 and CDR2 from the germline V gene are MDHEN and SYDVKM.

Remarks on this clonotype: Being one base from a much bigger clone, this may be a read error. The V and J genes are TRBV20-1 and TRBJ2-5, with 11 bases lining up with TRBD1. This CDR3 region has 16 residues. The V gene's germline CDR1 is DFQATT and CDR2 SNEGSKA (reference sequence). The CDR3 here is CCARDEGQGDQETQYF. The DNA for the CDR3 is TGCTGTGCTAGAGATGAGGGACAGGGGGACCAAGAGACCCAGTACTTC.

V gene TRBV4-3 combines with J gene TRBJ1-2; D gene ambiguous. Germline CDR1 LGHNA, CDR2 YSLEER. V was cut by 0 bases and J by 4 bases, with 3 bases left in between. CDR3 length equals 12 residues. Here the CDR3 reads CASSQESYGYTF. As DNA, the CDR3 is TGCGCCAGCAGCCAAGAAAGCTATGGCTACACCTTC.

This clonotype was detected many times. The chain employs TRBV7-9 and TRBJ2-2; TRBD2 might be the D (6 bases). With 5 bases removed from V and 6 bases from J, the gap between germline ends came to 10 bases. CDR1 and CDR2 from the germline V gene are SEHNR and FQNEAQ (reference sequence). The CDR3 is 13 amino acids. The CDR3 reads CASSMREAGELFF. CDR3 bases: TGTGCCAGCAGCATGAGGGAGGCCGGGGAGCTGTTTTTT.

This CDR3 reads CASSAGQGSYEQYF. For the CDR3, the DNA is TGTGCCAGCAGCGCGGGACAGGGGTCCTACGAGCAGTACTTC. The rearrangement links TRBV6-1 to TRBJ2-7, with 10 bases fitting TRBD1. Unmatched junction bases numbered 3, after V lost 6 bases and J lost 1 base. The CDR3 spans 14 residues. The germline gives CDR1 MNHNS, CDR2 SASEGT.

This clonotype was observed many times. V and J are TRBV9 and TRBJ2-2, with D hard to call. The germline V and J ends were trimmed by 0 bases and 5 bases, with 5 bases remaining between them. The CDR3 is 13 residues long. Germline CDR1 and CDR2: SGDLS and YYNGEE. CDR3 DNA: TGTGCCAGCAGCGTAGTCTTGACCGGGGAGCTGTTTTTT. Encoded protein: CASSVVLTGELFF.

The sample holds many counts of this clonotype. The chain joins TRBV28 to TRBJ2-3; D is ambiguous. Germline V gene data show CDR1 as MDHEN and CDR2 as SYDVKM. The CDR3 runs 13 residues. Between the trimmed V and J ends, which lost 3 bases and 1 base, there was a span of 5 bases. The CDR3 is CASSLWRTDTQYF. The CDR3 DNA reads TGTGCCAGCAGTTTGTGGCGCACAGATACGCAGTATTTT.

The sample holds a few counts of this clonotype. V is TRBV9 and J is TRBJ2-6, with 13 bases matching TRBD2. This CDR3 contains 18 residues. Trimming took 7 bases from V and 1 from J; bases not matched to a gene: 8. The germline V gene encodes CDR1 SGDLS and CDR2 YYNGEE. The CDR3 DNA reads as TGTGCCAGCCCTTCCCGACTAGCGGGGGGATCTGGGGCCAACGTCCTGACTTTC. Encoded protein: CASPSRLAGGSGANVLTF.